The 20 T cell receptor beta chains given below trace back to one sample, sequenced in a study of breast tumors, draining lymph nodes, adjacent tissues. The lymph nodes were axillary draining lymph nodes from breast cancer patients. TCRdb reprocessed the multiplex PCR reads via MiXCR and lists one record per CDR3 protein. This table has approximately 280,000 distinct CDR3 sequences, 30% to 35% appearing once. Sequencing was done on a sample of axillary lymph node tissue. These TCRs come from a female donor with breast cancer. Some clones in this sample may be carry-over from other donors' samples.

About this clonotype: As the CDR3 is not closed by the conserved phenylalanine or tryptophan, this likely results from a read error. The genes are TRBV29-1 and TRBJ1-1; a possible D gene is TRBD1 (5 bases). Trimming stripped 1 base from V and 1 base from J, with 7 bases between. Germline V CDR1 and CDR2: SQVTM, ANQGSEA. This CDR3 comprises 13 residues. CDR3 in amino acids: CSVEGQGNTEAFV. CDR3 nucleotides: TGCAGCGTTGAAGGGCAGGGGAACACTGAAGCTTTCGTT.

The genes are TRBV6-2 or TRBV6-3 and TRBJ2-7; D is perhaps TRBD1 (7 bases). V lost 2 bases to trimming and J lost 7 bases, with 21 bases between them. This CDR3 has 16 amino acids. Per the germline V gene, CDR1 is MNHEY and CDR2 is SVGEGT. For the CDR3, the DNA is TGTGCCAGCAGTTACGACAGGGCGGACGCGGGGAGGGAGCAGTACTTC. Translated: CASSYDRADAGREQYF.

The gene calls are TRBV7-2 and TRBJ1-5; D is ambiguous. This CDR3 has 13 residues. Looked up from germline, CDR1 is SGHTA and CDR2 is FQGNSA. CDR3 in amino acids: CARDSGWDMPQHF. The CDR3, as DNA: TGTGCTAGAGACTCTGGGTGGGATATGCCCCAGCATTTT.

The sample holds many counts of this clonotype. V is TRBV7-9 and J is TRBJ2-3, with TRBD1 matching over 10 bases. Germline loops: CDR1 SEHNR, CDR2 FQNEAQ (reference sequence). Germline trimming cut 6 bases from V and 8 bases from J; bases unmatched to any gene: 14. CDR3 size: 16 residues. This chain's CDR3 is CASSRRDRGGDATQYF. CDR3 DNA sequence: TGTGCCAGCAGTCGCCGGGACAGGGGTGGTGACGCTACGCAGTATTTT.

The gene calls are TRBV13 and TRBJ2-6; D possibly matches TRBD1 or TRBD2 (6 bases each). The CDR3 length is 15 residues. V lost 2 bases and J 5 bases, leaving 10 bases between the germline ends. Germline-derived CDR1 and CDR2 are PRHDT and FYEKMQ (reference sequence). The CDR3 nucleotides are TGTGCCAGCAGCTTATGGGGGGCGCGGGCCAACGTCCTGACTTTC. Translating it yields CASSLWGARANVLTF.

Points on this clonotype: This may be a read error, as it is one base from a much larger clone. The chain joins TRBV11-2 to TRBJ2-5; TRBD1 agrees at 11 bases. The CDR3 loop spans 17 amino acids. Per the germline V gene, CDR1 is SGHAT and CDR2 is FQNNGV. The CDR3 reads CASSFSGTGGFQEAQYF. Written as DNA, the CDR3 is TGTGCCAGCAGCTTTTCCGGGACAGGGGGGTTCCAAGAGGCCCAGTACTTC.

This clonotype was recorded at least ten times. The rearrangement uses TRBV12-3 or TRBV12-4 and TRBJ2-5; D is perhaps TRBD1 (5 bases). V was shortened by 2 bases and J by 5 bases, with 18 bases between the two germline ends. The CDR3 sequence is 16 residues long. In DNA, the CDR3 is TGTGCCAGCAGTTTAATCGGACAAAGCTTACAGGAGACCCAGTACTTC. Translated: CASSLIGQSLQETQYF.

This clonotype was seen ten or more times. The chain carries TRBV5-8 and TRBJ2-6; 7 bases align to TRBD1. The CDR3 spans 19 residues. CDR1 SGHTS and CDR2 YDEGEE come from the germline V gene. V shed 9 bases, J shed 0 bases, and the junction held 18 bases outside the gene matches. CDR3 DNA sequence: TGTGCCATCCCAGCAAGCCTTCCGGGACAGCACTCTGGGGCCAACGTCCTGACTTTC. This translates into CAIPASLPGQHSGANVLTF.

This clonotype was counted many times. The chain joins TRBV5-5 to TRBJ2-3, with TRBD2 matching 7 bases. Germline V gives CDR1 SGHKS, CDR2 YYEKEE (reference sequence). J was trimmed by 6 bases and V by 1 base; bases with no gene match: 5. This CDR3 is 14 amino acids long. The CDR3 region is CASSLRVREDTQYF. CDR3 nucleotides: TGTGCCAGCAGCTTGCGGGTGCGGGAGGATACGCAGTATTTT.

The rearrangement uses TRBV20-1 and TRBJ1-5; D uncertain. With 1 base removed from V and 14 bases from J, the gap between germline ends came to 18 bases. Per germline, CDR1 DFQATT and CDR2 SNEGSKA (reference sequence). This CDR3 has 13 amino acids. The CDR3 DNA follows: TGCAGTGCTAGAGTACTAGCGCGAGTTCACGAGCATTTT. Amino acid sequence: CSARVLARVHEHF.

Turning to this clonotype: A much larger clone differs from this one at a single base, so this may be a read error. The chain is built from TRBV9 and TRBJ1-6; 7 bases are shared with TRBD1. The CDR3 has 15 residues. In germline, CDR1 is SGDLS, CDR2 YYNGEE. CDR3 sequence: CASRLGQEYNSPPHF. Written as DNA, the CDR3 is TGTGCCAGCAGATTAGGACAGGAGTATAATTCACCCCCCCACTTT.

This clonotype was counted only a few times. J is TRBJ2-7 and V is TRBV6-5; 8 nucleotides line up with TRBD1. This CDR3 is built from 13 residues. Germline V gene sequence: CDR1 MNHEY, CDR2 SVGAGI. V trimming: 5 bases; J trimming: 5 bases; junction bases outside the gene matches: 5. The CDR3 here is CASSHLDRDEQYF. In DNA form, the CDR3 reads TGTGCCAGCAGTCACTTGGACAGGGACGAGCAGTACTTC.

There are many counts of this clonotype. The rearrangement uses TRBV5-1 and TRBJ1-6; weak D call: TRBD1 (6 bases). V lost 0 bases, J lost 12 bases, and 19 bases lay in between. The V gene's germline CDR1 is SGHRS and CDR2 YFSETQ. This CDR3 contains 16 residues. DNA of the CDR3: TGCGCCAGCAGCTTGGAAGTTTCGGGGGCCGAAGGACCCCTCCACTTT. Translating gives CASSLEVSGAEGPLHF.

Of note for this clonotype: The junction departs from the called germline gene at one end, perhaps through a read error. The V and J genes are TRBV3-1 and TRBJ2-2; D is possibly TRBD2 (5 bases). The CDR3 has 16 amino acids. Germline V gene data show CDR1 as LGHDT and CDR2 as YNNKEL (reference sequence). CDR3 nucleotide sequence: TGTGCCAGCAGCCCGCCCGGACTCTCGAACACCGAGGAGCTGTTTTTT. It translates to CASSPPGLSNTEELFF.

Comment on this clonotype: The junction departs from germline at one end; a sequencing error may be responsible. The CDR3 sequence: CASGFRGQDTDTHYF. The CDR3 nucleotides are TGCGCCAGCGGCTTCCGGGGTCAGGACACAGATACGCACTATTTT. The chain joins TRBV5-1 to TRBJ2-3; D assignment may be TRBD1 or TRBD2 (5 bases each). CDR3 length equals 15 residues. Germline assignment: CDR1 SGHRS and CDR2 YFSETQ.

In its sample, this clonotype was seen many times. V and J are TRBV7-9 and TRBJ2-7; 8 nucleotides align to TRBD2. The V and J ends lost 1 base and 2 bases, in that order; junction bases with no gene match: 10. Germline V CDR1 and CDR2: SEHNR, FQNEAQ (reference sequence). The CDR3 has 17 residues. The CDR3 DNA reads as TGTGCCAGCAGCTTAGGAGGGGTAGCGGGGAACCCCTACGAGCAGTACTTC. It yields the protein CASSLGGVAGNPYEQYF.

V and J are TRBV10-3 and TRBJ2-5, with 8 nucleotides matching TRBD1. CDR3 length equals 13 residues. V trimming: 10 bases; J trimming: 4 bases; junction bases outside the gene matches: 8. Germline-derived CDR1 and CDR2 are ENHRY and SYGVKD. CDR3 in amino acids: CATKYGQGETQYF. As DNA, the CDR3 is TGTGCCACCAAGTATGGACAGGGAGAGACCCAGTACTTC.

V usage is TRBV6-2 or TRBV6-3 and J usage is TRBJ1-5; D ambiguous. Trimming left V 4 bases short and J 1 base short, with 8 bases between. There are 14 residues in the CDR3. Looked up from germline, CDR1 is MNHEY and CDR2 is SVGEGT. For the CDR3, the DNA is TGTGCCAGCAGTTCCGTCGACAGCAATCAGCCCCAGCATTTT. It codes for CASSSVDSNQPQHF.

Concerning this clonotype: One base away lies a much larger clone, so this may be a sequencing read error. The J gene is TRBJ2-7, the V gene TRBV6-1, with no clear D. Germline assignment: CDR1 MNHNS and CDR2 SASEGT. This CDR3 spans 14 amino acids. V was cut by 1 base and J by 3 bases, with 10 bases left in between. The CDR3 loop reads CASSEGVGIYEQYV. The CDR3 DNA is TGTGCCAGCAGTGAAGGGGTAGGAATCTACGAGCAGTACGTC.

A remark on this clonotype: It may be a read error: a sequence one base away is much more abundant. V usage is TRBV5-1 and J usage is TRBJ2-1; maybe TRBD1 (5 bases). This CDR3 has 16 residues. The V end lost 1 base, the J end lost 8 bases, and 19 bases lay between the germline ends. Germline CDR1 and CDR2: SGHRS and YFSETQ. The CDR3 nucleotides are TGCGCCAGCAGCTTGAAAGTCTCCCAGGGTTCTGATGAGCAGTTCTTC. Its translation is CASSLKVSQGSDEQFF.